This TCR beta chain emerged from a study of CXCR3-negative and CXCR3-positive naive CD8 T cells. Study observations and caveats: TCR interaction strength was inferred from TRB CDR3 physicochemistry, as CD5 matched across naive subsets.

Investigators sorted each CD8+ T cell subset in triplicate, taking roughly 330,000 cells each time. 5' RACE with UMI labels generated the TRB cDNA libraries. No DNA is given; TCRdb re-called the 5' RACE reads and lists each CDR3 protein once. The listing contains tens of thousands of distinct CDR3 sequences. The CDR3 spans 19 residues. From germline, CDR1 is SEHNR and CDR2 FQNEAQ (reference sequence). For this clonotype: No antigen is known for it.

What was sequenced was memory CD8+ T cells from blood. The receptor was derived from a human donor in good health. Some clones in this sample may be carry-over from other donors' samples. This rearrangement joins TRBV7-9 to TRBJ2-1; the TCRdb call, TRBD1, lacks DNA for checking. The CDR3: CASILQPVPSGTSYNEQFF. Full variable domain (missing parts from reference TRBV7-9 and TRBJ2-1): DTGVSQNPRHKITKRGQNVTFRCDPISEHNRLYWYRQTLGQGPEFLTYFQNEAQLEKSRLLSDRFSAERPKGSFSTLEIQRTEQGDSAMYLCASILQPVPSGTSYNEQFFGPGTRLTVL.